These 20 T cell receptor beta chains share one sample of origin, sequenced in a study of cytomegalovirus exposure and HLA in healthy donors. 60 Vbeta and 13 Jbeta primers were used in PCR. The method was immunoSEQ multiplex PCR; TCRdb's version includes in-frame clones alone and lacks a portion of them. The data contain some 130,000 clones, about 74% of them singletons. Material: PBMCs. Every receptor here comes from a man aged 35 to 55 in good health and CMV-seronegative.

The chain has TRBV30 and TRBJ2-3; 8 bases fit TRBD1. V lost 2 bases to trimming and J lost 2 bases; unmatched junction nucleotides: 6. Germline CDR1 is GTSNPN and CDR2 is SVGIG (reference sequence). The CDR3 extends over 15 amino acids. The DNA of the CDR3 is TGTGCCTGGAGTCAGGGACAGGTGGTCACAGATACGCAGTATTTT. Translating it yields CAWSQGQVVTDTQYF.

This clone was seen more than once but under ten times. This rearrangement joins TRBV4-1 to TRBJ2-1, with TRBD2 identical over 7 bases. CDR1 and CDR2 from the germline V gene are MGHRA and YSYEKL. The CDR3 is made up of 16 amino acids. V lost 0 bases and J lost 5; bases outside the gene matches: 7. This CDR3 reads CASSQERLAANNEQFF. In nucleotides, the CDR3 is TGCGCCAGCAGCCAAGAACGCCTAGCGGCTAACAATGAGCAGTTCTTC.

This rearrangement joins TRBV2 to TRBJ2-7, with TRBD2 matching over 7 bases. The J segment lost 0 bases and the V segment lost 4 bases, leaving 3 bases of the junction unmatched. This CDR3 spans 14 amino acids. The V gene's germline CDR1 is SNHLY and CDR2 FYNNEI. The CDR3 sequence: CASSAGGSSYEQYF. CDR3 in DNA: TGTGCCAGCAGTGCCGGGGGGTCCTCCTACGAGCAGTACTTC. Full variable domain (rest looked up from reference TRBV2 and TRBJ2-7): EPEVTQTPSHQVTQMGQEVILRCVPISNHLYFYWYRQILGQKVEFLVSFYNNEISEKSEIFDDQFSVERPDGSNFTLKIRSTKLEDSAMYFCASSAGGSSYEQYFGPGTRLTVT.

The chain uses TRBV5-6 and TRBJ2-7; weak D call: TRBD2 (6 bases). This CDR3 comprises 12 residues. With 8 bases removed from V and 1 base from J, the gap between germline ends came to 10 bases. The germline V gene encodes CDR1 SGHDT and CDR2 YYEEEE. The DNA for the CDR3 is TGTGCCAGTACGGGGGTGTCCTACGAGCAGTACTTC. The encoded protein is CASTGVSYEQYF.

V is TRBV6-5 and J is TRBJ2-3; maybe TRBD2 (5 bases). Germline V gene lookup returns CDR1 MNHEY and CDR2 SVGAGI. The CDR3 covers 13 residues. Trimming took 6 bases from V and 6 from J, leaving 13 bases between them. For the CDR3, the DNA is TGTGCCAGCAGGACCGCGGGTTCGGATACGCAGTATTTT. Its translation: CASRTAGSDTQYF.

This chain links TRBV10-3 with TRBJ2-2, with TRBD2 matching over 8 bases. The CDR3 sequence is 17 residues long. CDR1 and CDR2 (germline): ENHRY, SYGVKD. V lost 7 bases to trimming and J lost 3 bases; unmatched junction nucleotides: 13. The CDR3, as DNA: TGTGCCATCAACGGAGGGACCCGGGGGGGATACACCGGGGAGCTGTTTTTT. Protein sequence: CAINGGTRGGYTGELFF.

This clone occurred a few times. V is TRBV29-1 and J is TRBJ2-3, with TRBD1 as a possible D gene (6 bases). V was pared by 4 bases and J by 4 bases, with 18 bases between. There are 15 residues in the CDR3. Germline V CDR1 and CDR2: SQVTM, ANQGSEA. CDR3 protein: CSVVTTGFVADTQYF. Written as DNA, the CDR3 is TGCAGCGTTGTCACTACAGGGTTCGTGGCAGATACGCAGTATTTT.

The sample holds one count of this clone. The chain is built from TRBV13 and TRBJ2-5; 7 nucleotides line up with TRBD2. This CDR3 contains 14 residues. The V segment lost 5 bases and the J segment 3 bases; nucleotides outside the gene matches: 6. Germline lookup yields CDR1 PRHDT and CDR2 FYEKMQ (reference sequence). CDR3 residues: CASSEERGKETQYF. For the CDR3, the DNA is TGTGCCAGCAGCGAAGAGCGGGGAAAAGAGACCCAGTACTTC. Filled out from reference TRBV13 and TRBJ2-5, the complete variable domain reads AAGVIQSPRHLIKEKRETATLKCYPIPRHDTVYWYQQGPGQDPQFLISFYEKMQSDKGSIPDRFSAQQFSDYHSELNMSSLELGDSALYFCASSEERGKETQYFGPGTRLLVL.

The V and J genes are TRBV2 and TRBJ1-4, with D unclear. Germline CDR1 SNHLY, CDR2 FYNNEI. V was trimmed by 9 bases and J by 0 bases, leaving 8 bases between them. The CDR3 is 13 amino acids. The DNA for the CDR3 is TGTGCCAGTTCAGAATCAACTAATGAAAAACTGTTTTTT. Amino acid sequence: CASSESTNEKLFF.

The rearrangement uses TRBV13 and TRBJ2-7, with 7 nucleotides matching TRBD2. This CDR3 contains 14 residues. Trimming at V came to 1 base and at J to 6 bases, leaving 6 bases not matched to a gene. Germline V gene data show CDR1 as PRHDT and CDR2 as FYEKMQ (reference sequence). The CDR3 spells CASSLAGGNVEQYF. DNA of the CDR3: TGTGCCAGCAGCTTAGCGGGAGGCAACGTCGAGCAGTACTTC.

The rearrangement links TRBV27 to TRBJ2-7, with 8 bases that match TRBD1. The V and J ends lost 3 bases and 9 bases, in that order; junction bases with no gene match: 7. Per germline, CDR1 MNHEY and CDR2 SMNVEV (reference sequence). There are 13 residues in the CDR3. The CDR3 loop reads CASSFGTGFWQYF. DNA for the CDR3: TGTGCCAGCAGTTTCGGGACAGGATTTTGGCAGTACTTC.

The CDR3 sequence is CASSVNRRGAHNEKLFF. The CDR3 DNA is TGTGCCAGCAGTGTGAATAGGCGGGGGGCCCATAATGAAAAACTGTTTTTT. This rearrangement joins TRBV2 to TRBJ1-4; possibly TRBD1 for D (6 bases). The CDR3 has 17 amino acids. CDR1 SNHLY and CDR2 FYNNEI come from the germline V gene. V was trimmed by 4 bases and J by 4 bases, leaving 19 bases between them.

The chain links TRBV7-9 to TRBJ2-7, with D unclear. CDR3 length equals 12 residues. V lost 1 base and J lost 3, with 4 bases in between. From germline, CDR1 is SEHNR and CDR2 FQNEAQ (reference sequence). This chain's CDR3 is CASSLGDYEQYF. CDR3 DNA: TGTGCCAGCAGCTTAGGAGACTACGAGCAGTACTTC.

This clone was detected only a few times. The J gene is TRBJ2-7, the V gene TRBV2; no definite D call. Deletions cut 4 bases from V and 3 bases from J, with 7 bases between. Germline V CDR1 and CDR2: SNHLY, FYNNEI. CDR3 size: 12 residues. CDR3 DNA sequence: TGTGCCAGCAGTGCAACAAACTACGAGCAGTACTTC. Translated, it gives CASSATNYEQYF.

The chain carries TRBV9 and TRBJ2-5; 8 bases align to TRBD1. The CDR3 totals 15 residues. The J segment lost 5 bases and the V segment lost 4 bases, leaving 10 bases of the junction unmatched. Germline CDR1 reads SGDLS; CDR2 reads YYNGEE. The DNA for the CDR3 is TGTGCCAGCAGCTCAGGGGGCGTCGGTCTGGAGACCCAGTACTTC. This sequence encodes CASSSGGVGLETQYF.

The rearrangement uses TRBV12-5 and TRBJ1-5; tentatively, D is TRBD1 (6 bases). Trimming took off 5 bases at V and 4 bases at J, with 12 bases between the two ends. CDR3 length: 14 residues. Germline-derived CDR1 and CDR2 are LGHNT and FRNRAP. The CDR3 coding sequence is TGTGCTAGTGGTATTGACCAGGGGAATCAGCCCCAGCATTTT. Its translation: CASGIDQGNQPQHF.

J is TRBJ2-5 and V is TRBV27, with D possibly matching TRBD1 (6 bases). CDR3 length equals 16 residues. Per the germline V gene, CDR1 is MNHEY and CDR2 is SMNVEV (reference sequence). Trimming stripped 5 bases from V and 2 bases from J, with 18 bases between. The DNA of the CDR3 is TGTGCCAGCAGTCCACCGGGACATTGGTTTCAAGAGACCCAGTACTTC. Translating it yields CASSPPGHWFQETQYF.

The table lists this clone with a count of one. The chain is built from TRBV2 and TRBJ1-5; the D is unclear. V lost 0 bases and J 0 bases, leaving 6 bases between the germline ends. The CDR3 has 15 residues. From germline, CDR1 is SNHLY and CDR2 FYNNEI. As DNA, the CDR3 is TGTGCCAGCAGTGAAGCTACAGATAGCAATCAGCCCCAGCATTTT. Residues: CASSEATDSNQPQHF. Drawing the rest from reference TRBV2 and TRBJ1-5, the complete variable domain is EPEVTQTPSHQVTQMGQEVILRCVPISNHLYFYWYRQILGQKVEFLVSFYNNEISEKSEIFDDQFSVERPDGSNFTLKIRSTKLEDSAMYFCASSEATDSNQPQHFGDGTRLSIL.

Written as DNA, the CDR3 is TGTGCCTGGAGTCCAGGGGGAGGACGTGGCTACACCTTC. This translates into CAWSPGGGRGYTF. V is TRBV30 and J is TRBJ1-2; TRBD1 aligns across 7 bases. V dropped 2 bases and J dropped 7; count of bases not matched to a gene: 7. CDR1 and CDR2 from the germline V gene are GTSNPN and SVGIG (reference sequence). This CDR3 has 13 amino acids.

The DNA for the CDR3 is TGTGCCAGCAGCGTAATGGGACAAAACTACGAGCAGTACTTC. Translating it yields CASSVMGQNYEQYF. The chain uses TRBV9 and TRBJ2-7; D perhaps matches TRBD1 (6 bases). The germline V gene has CDR1 SGDLS and CDR2 YYNGEE. With 1 base removed from V and 3 bases from J, the gap between germline ends came to 11 bases. The CDR3 length is 14 residues.